This TCR beta chain was retrieved from a study of graft-versus-host responses after intestinal transplantation. On this clone itself: As yet, its antigen is unknown.

Germline V CDR1 and CDR2: SGHTA, FQGTGA. The CDR3 length is 14 residues. The V gene end was trimmed by 5 bases and the J gene end by 5 bases; junction bases not matched to a gene: 5. Profiling relied on immunoSEQ multiplex PCR, and the TCRdb table lists in-frame clones only, not all of them. The profile covers roughly 100,000 clones, with over 75% appearing a single time and over 0.7% taken by the ten largest. This clonotype was sampled from a human donor who received an intestinal transplant. The chain links TRBV7-3 to TRBJ2-1, with 8 bases fitting TRBD1. Sequencing used unstimulated CD4+ T cells sorted from spleen or lymph node cells, obtained before intestinal transplant. CDR3: CASSNDRGHNEQFF. As DNA, the CDR3 is TGTGCCAGCAGCAACGACAGGGGCCACAATGAGCAGTTCTTC.